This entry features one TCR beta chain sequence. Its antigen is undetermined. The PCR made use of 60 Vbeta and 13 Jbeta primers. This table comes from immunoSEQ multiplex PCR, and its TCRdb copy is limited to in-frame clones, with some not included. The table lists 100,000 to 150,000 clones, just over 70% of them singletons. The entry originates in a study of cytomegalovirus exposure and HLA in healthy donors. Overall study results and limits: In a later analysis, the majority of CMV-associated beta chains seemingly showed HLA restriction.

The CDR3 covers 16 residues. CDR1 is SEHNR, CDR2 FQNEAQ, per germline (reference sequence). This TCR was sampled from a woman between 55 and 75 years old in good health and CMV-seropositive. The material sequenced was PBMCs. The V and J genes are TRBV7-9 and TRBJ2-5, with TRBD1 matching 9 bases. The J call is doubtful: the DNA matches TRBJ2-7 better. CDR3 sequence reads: CASSLPGQGQPYEQYF. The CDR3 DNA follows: TGTGCCAGCAGCTTACCGGGACAGGGACAACCCTACGAGCAGTACTTC.